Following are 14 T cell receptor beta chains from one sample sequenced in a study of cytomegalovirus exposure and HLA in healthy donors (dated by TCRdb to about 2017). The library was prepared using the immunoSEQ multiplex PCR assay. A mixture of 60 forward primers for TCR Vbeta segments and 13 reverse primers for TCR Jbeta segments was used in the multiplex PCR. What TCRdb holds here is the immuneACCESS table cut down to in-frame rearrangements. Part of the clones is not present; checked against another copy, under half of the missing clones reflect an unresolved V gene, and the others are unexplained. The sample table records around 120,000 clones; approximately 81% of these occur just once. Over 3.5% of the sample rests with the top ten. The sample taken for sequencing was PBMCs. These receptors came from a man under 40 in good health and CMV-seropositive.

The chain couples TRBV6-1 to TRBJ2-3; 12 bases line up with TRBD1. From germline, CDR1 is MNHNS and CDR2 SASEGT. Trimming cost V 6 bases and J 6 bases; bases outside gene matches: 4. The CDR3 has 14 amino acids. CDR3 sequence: CASSRDRGLDTQYF. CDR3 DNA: TGTGCCAGCAGCCGGGACAGGGGGCTTGATACGCAGTATTTT.

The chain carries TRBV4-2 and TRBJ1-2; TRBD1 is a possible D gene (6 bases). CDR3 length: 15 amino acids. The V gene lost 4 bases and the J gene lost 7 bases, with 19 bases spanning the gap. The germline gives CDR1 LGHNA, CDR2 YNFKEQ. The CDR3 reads CASSLSSGGASGYTF. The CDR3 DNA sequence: TGTGCCAGCAGCCTTTCCTCGGGGGGCGCGAGTGGCTACACCTTC.

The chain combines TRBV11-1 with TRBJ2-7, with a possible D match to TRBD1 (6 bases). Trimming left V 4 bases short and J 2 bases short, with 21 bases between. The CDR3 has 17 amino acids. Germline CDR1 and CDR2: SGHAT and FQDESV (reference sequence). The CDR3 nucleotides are TGTGCCAGCAGCTCCAACTTAGACAGGTGGGGGACCTACGAGCAGTACTTC. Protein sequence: CASSSNLDRWGTYEQYF.

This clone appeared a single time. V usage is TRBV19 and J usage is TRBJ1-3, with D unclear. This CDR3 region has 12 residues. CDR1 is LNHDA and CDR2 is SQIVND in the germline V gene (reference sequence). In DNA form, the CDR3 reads TGTGTCCTCGCTATTTCTGGAAACACCATATATTTT. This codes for CVLAISGNTIYF.

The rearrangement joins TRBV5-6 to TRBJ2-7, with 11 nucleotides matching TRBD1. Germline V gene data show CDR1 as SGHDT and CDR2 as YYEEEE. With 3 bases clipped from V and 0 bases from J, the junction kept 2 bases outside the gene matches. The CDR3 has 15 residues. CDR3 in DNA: TGTGCCAGCAGCTGGGGGACAGGGGGCTCCTACGAGCAGTACTTC. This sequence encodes CASSWGTGGSYEQYF.

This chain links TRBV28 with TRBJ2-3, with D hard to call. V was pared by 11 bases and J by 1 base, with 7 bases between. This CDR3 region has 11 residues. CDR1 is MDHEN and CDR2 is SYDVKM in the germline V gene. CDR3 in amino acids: CAHGRTDTQYF. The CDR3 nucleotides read TGTGCCCACGGTCGCACAGATACGCAGTATTTT.

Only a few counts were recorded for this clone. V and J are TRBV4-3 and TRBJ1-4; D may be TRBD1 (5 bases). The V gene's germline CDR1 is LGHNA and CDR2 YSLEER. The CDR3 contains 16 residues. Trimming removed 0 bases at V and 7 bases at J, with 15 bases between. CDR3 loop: CASSQDLQVIGEKLFF. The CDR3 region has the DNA TGCGCCAGCAGCCAAGATCTACAGGTGATCGGTGAAAAACTGTTTTTT.

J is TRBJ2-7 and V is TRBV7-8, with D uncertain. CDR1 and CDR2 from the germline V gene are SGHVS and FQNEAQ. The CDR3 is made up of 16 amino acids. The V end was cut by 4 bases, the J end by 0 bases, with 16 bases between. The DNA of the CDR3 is TGTGCCAGCAGCTATCGGCGGCTACGAAGCTCCTACGAGCAGTACTTC. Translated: CASSYRRLRSSYEQYF. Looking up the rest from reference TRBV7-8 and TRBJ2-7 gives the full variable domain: GAGVSQSPRYKVAKRGQDVALRCDPISGHVSLFWYQQALGQGPEFLTYFQNEAQLDKSGLPSDRFFAERPEGSVSTLKIQRTQQEDSAVYLCASSYRRLRSSYEQYFGPGTRLTVT.

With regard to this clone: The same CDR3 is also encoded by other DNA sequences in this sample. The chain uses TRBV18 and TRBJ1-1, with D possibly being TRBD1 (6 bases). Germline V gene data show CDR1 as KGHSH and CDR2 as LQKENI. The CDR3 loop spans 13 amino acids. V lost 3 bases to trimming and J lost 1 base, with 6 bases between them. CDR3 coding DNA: TGTGCCAGCTCACCGACAGGGAACACTGAAGCTTTCTTT. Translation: CASSPTGNTEAFF.

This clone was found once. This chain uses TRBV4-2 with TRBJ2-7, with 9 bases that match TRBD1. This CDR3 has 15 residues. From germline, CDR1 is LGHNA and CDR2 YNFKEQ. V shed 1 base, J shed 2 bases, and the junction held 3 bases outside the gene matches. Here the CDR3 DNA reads TGTGCCAGCAGCCAAGTTGGGACAGGGACCTACGAGCAGTACTTC. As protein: CASSQVGTGTYEQYF.

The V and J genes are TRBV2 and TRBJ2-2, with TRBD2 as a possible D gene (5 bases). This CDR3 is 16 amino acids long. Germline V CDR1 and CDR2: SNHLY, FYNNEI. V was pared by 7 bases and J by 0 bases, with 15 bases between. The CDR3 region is CASTPERAANTGELFF. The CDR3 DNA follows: TGTGCCAGCACCCCTGAGAGGGCAGCGAACACCGGGGAGCTGTTTTTT. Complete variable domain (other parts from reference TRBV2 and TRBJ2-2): EPEVTQTPSHQVTQMGQEVILRCVPISNHLYFYWYRQILGQKVEFLVSFYNNEISEKSEIFDDQFSVERPDGSNFTLKIRSTKLEDSAMYFCASTPERAANTGELFFGEGSRLTVL.

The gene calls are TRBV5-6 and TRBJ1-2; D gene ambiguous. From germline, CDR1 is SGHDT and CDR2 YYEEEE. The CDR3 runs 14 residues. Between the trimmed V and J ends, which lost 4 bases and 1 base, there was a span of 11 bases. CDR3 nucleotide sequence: TGTGCCAGCAGCAGGGCCGGGGTTAACTATGGCTACACCTTC. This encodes CASSRAGVNYGYTF.

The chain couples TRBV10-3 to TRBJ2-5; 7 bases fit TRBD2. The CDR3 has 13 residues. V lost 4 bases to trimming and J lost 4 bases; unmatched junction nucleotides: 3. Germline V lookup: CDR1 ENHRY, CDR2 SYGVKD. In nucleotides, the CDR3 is TGTGCCATCAGTGGGGGGAGGGGAGAGACCCAGTACTTC. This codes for CAISGGRGETQYF.

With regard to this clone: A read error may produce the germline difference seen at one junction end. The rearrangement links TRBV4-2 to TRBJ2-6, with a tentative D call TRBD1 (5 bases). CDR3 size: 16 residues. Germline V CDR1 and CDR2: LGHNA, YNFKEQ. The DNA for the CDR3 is TGTGCCAGCAGCCAAGACCCTAACTCTGGGGCCAACGGCCTGACTTTC. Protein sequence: CASSQDPNSGANGLTF.